The 17 T cell receptor beta chains below all came from one sample that was sequenced in a study of T cells in women clearing cervical HPV infection. Assay: immunoSEQ multiplex PCR; the TCRdb copy retains only in-frame clones and omits some. Its listing shows around 22,000 clones. Sequencing was carried out using blood buffy coat. Receptors originate from a woman between 18 and 69 years old with a cervical HPV16 infection that either progressed to CIN3+ or cleared (not recorded which).

On this clone itself: The read is 3 residues too short to cover the CDR3 end, so that end is filled in from the germline J gene. The chain couples TRBV2 to TRBJ2-7, with TRBD1 as a possible D gene (5 bases). This CDR3 comprises 14 residues. With 4 bases removed from V and 3 bases from J, the gap between germline ends came to 13 bases. Per germline, CDR1 SNHLY and CDR2 FYNNEI. Partial CDR3 DNA: TGTGCCAGCAGTGGAGAGAGACAGAACTACGAG. Translated, it gives CASSGERQNYE. The entire CDR3 reads CASSGERQNYEQYF.

Of note for this clone: The read terminates 3 residues before the CDR3 end, so the remaining end is supplied by the germline J gene. This chain joins TRBV6-2 or TRBV6-3 and TRBJ1-2, with 8 bases aligning to TRBD1. This CDR3 has 14 residues. Looked up from germline, CDR1 is MNHEY and CDR2 is SVGEGT. The CDR3 loop is CASSYAGGVYDYTF. The covered CDR3 bases are TGTGCCAGCAGTTACGCAGGGGGCGTATACGAC.

Turning to this clone: Read sequence stops 3 residues before the CDR3 end, and the germline J gene provides the missing end. This chain connects TRBV7-6 to TRBJ1-3; perhaps TRBD1 as D (6 bases). Looked up from germline, CDR1 is SGHVS and CDR2 is FNYEAQ. Between the trimmed V and J ends, which lost 1 base and 0 bases, there was a span of 10 bases. CDR3 length: 16 amino acids. The sequenced part of the CDR3 DNA is TGTGCCAGCAGCTTAGGACAGGCCTACTCTGGAAACACC. This encodes CASSLGQAYSGNT. The entire CDR3 sequence reads CASSLGQAYSGNTIYF.

In regard to this clone: The observed sequence ends 3 residues before the CDR3 terminus, with the missing tail filled in from the germline J gene. V and J are TRBV5-1 and TRBJ2-1; 8 nucleotides match TRBD1. Germline loops: CDR1 SGHRS, CDR2 YFSETQ. V lost 2 bases to trimming and J lost 0 bases; unmatched junction nucleotides: 1. CDR3 length: 15 amino acids. This chain's CDR3 is CASSFTGGSYNEQFF. The sequenced CDR3 bases are TGCGCCAGCAGCTTCACAGGGGGCTCCTACAATGAG.

About this clone: Read sequence stops 3 residues before the CDR3 end, and the germline J gene provides the missing end. The genes are TRBV2 and TRBJ1-2; 10 bases fit TRBD1. The germline V gene has CDR1 SNHLY and CDR2 FYNNEI. CDR3 length: 17 amino acids. V shed 4 bases and J 0 bases; nucleotides not matched to a gene: 8. The sequenced CDR3 bases are TGTGCCAGCAGTGGGAGGGACAGGGGTGCGGCTAACTATGGC. Its protein is CASSGRDRGAANYG. The whole CDR3 sequence reads CASSGRDRGAANYGYTF.

Remarks on this clone: Read sequence stops 3 residues before the CDR3 end, and the germline J gene provides the missing end. The chain employs TRBV5-1 and TRBJ2-7; possible D gene TRBD1, 6 bases. CDR3 length: 15 residues. CDR1 and CDR2 from the germline V gene are SGHRS and YFSETQ. The V end lost 4 bases, the J end lost 0 bases, and 14 bases lay between the germline ends. Here the CDR3 reads CASSQETGISYEQYF. Partial CDR3 DNA: TGCGCCAGCAGCCAGGAAACAGGGATCTCCTACGAG.

As concerns this clone: The read ends 3 residues before the CDR3 terminus; that terminus is restored from the germline J gene. The chain links TRBV10-3 to TRBJ2-2; D is possibly TRBD1 (6 bases). Looked up from germline, CDR1 is ENHRY and CDR2 is SYGVKD. The germline V and J ends were trimmed by 3 bases and 4 bases, with 9 bases remaining between them. CDR3 size: 14 residues. The CDR3 DNA, read in part, is TGTGCCATCAGTGAACCCAGGGGCACCGGGGAG. It codes for CAISEPRGTGE. Given in full, the CDR3 is CAISEPRGTGELFF.

About this clone: The observed sequence ends 3 residues before the CDR3 terminus, with the missing tail filled in from the germline J gene. This chain connects TRBV18 to TRBJ1-4, with 7 bases lining up with TRBD1. V shed 5 bases, J shed 0 bases, and the junction held 6 bases outside the gene matches. CDR1 is KGHSH, CDR2 LQKENI, per germline. The CDR3 has 16 residues. The CDR3 DNA, read in part, is TGTGCCAGCTCATCTGGACAGGCTGCAACTAATGAAAAA. The encoded protein is CASSSGQAATNEK. In full, the CDR3 is CASSSGQAATNEKLFF.

Regarding this clone: The CDR3 end is not reached by the read, which stops 3 residues before it; the germline J gene fills it in. This chain joins TRBV14 and TRBJ1-1; 7 positions match TRBD1. Trimming at V came to 0 bases and at J to 4 bases, leaving 14 bases not matched to a gene. The CDR3 contains 18 residues. CDR1 and CDR2 from the germline V gene are SGHDN and FVKESK. CDR3 amino acids: CASSQDWDSLFSGTEAFF. CDR3 bases read: TGTGCCAGCAGCCAAGATTGGGACAGCCTTTTCTCGGGCACTGAA.

The CDR3 region is CASRHNFGPGIYNEQFF. The CDR3 bases that were read are TGCGCCAGCAGGCATAATTTTGGGCCGGGGATATACAATGAG. The J gene is TRBJ2-1, the V gene TRBV5-1; tentative D call: TRBD2 (5 bases). With the read ending 3 residues before the CDR3 end, the germline J gene is used to fill in that end. The CDR3 length is 17 residues. Germline CDR1 and CDR2: SGHRS and YFSETQ. Trimming cost V 5 bases and J 4 bases, with 22 bases left between them.

Notes on this clone: The read comes to an end 3 residues before the CDR3 does, leaving the germline J gene to fill in the end. The chain combines TRBV2 with TRBJ2-4; D may be TRBD1 or TRBD2 (5 bases each). Germline V lookup: CDR1 SNHLY, CDR2 FYNNEI. The CDR3 covers 11 residues. The CDR3 reads CASRITGGQYF. The part of the CDR3 DNA that was read is TGTGCCAGCAGAATAACAGGAGGT.

A remark on this clone: The read terminates 3 residues before the CDR3 end, so the remaining end is supplied by the germline J gene. V is TRBV19 and J is TRBJ2-2; possible D gene TRBD2, 6 bases. The CDR3 has 15 residues. The germline V gene encodes CDR1 LNHDA and CDR2 SQIVND (reference sequence). Trimming pared 6 bases from V and 6 bases from J, leaving 17 bases between. The CDR3 bases that were read are TGTGCCAGTAGGGTGGAGGGCTATTCTTCCGGGGAG. Amino acids: CASRVEGYSSGE. The full CDR3 reads CASRVEGYSSGELFF.

Turning to this clone: The missing CDR3 end, 3 residues past where the read stops, is filled in from the germline J gene. The V and J genes are TRBV5-1 and TRBJ1-2, with D tentatively TRBD1 (6 bases). V shed 5 bases and J shed 0 bases, with 11 bases lying between them. This CDR3 has 14 amino acids. CDR1 and CDR2 (germline): SGHRS, YFSETQ. CDR3 amino acids: CASSQGMTNYGYTF. The part of the CDR3 DNA that was read is TGCGCCAGCAGTCAGGGGATGACTAACTATGGC.

About this clone: Read sequence stops 3 residues before the CDR3 end, and the germline J gene provides the missing end. The rearrangement uses TRBV20-1 and TRBJ2-7; 9 bases agree with TRBD1. J lost 6 bases, V lost 1 base, and 19 bases had no gene match. This CDR3 comprises 18 residues. CDR1 and CDR2 (germline): DFQATT, SNEGSKA (reference sequence). This chain's CDR3 is CSARVFSGTGFFWSEQYF. CDR3 DNA, as far as it was read: TGCAGTGCTAGAGTTTTCTCCGGGACAGGGTTTTTCTGGTCCGAG.

In the case of this clone: The sequenced fragment ends 3 residues before the CDR3 boundary, so the rest is inferred from the germline J gene. This rearrangement joins TRBV5-1 to TRBJ2-5, with D possibly matching TRBD1 (5 bases). Trimming took 4 bases from V and 2 from J, leaving 6 bases between them. This CDR3 is built from 12 residues. Germline V gene sequence: CDR1 SGHRS, CDR2 YFSETQ. The CDR3 sequence: CASSAGQETQYF. The covered CDR3 bases are TGCGCCAGCAGCGCAGGGCAAGAGACC.

On this clone itself: The DNA ends 3 residues before the CDR3 does, and the rest of the CDR3 is filled in from the germline J gene. V gene TRBV19 combines with J gene TRBJ2-3; D may correspond to TRBD1 or TRBD2 (6 bases each). Germline CDR1 LNHDA, CDR2 SQIVND (reference sequence). The CDR3 length is 15 residues. The covered CDR3 bases are TGTGCCACGAACCACAGGGAGGATGGCAATCAGCCG. As protein: CATNHREDGNQP. The whole CDR3 protein is CATNHREDGNQPQYF.

Of note for this clone: The sequence runs out 3 residues before the end of the CDR3; the remainder is reconstructed from the germline J gene. The chain recombines TRBV5-1 with TRBJ2-5; D is ambiguous. In germline, CDR1 is SGHRS, CDR2 YFSETQ. This CDR3 spans 13 amino acids. The V end lost 5 bases, the J end lost 5 bases, and 13 bases lay between the germline ends. CDR3: CASRSDARETQYF. CDR3 bases read: TGCGCCAGCAGATCTGACGCTAGGGAGACC.